What follows is one T cell receptor (beta chain) and its context. Its antigen is unidentified. One entry per CDR3 protein results from TCRdb running MiXCR on the 5' RACE reads. The repertoire holds hundreds of thousands of distinct CDR3 sequences, with more than 15% as singletons. The sample belongs to a study of T-cell memory formation after mild COVID-19. Study results and caveats: Of the contracting clones, CD4+ ones lay mainly in CM and EM, and CD8+ ones in EMRA. CD4/CD8 balance held among clones contracting day 15 to 85, and later expanders leaned CD4+.

This CDR3 is 16 amino acids long. CDR1 and CDR2 from the germline V gene are SGHTA and FQGTGA. After removal of 6 bases from V and 7 bases from J, the junction contained 9 bases not matched to a gene. The rearrangement links TRBV7-3 to TRBJ2-1; 13 positions agree with TRBD2. The TCR was taken from a man younger than 35 who had mild COVID-19 (a few samples of this study predate the infection). Cell type and time point are not known. The sample taken for sequencing was PBMCs or a T cell subset sorted from them (not recorded which). CDR3 nucleotides: TGTGCCAGCAGTGGAATGACTAGCGGGGGGTTTAATGAGCAGTTCTTC. Protein: CASSGMTSGGFNEQFF.